A single sample is the source of the 5 T cell receptor beta chains below, sequenced in a study of blood T cell repertoires in COVID-19. Data came from immunoSEQ multiplex PCR; TCRdb stores just in-frame clones and leaves some out. There are 97,000 or so clones in the sample; roughly nine tenths occur only once, and approximately 2% lies in the top ten. The sample was peripheral blood. Every receptor here comes from a man aged 45-65 years with active COVID-19.

The gene calls are TRBV7-9 and TRBJ2-2; 9 nucleotides align to TRBD2. CDR3 length equals 19 residues. V trimming: 6 bases; J trimming: 5 bases; junction bases outside the gene matches: 19. Germline V CDR1 and CDR2: SEHNR, FQNEAQ (reference sequence). CDR3 in DNA: TGTGCCAGCAGGCGAATAGCCCCGAGCGGGGGGCGGAGAACCGGGGAGCTGTTTTTT. Amino acid sequence: CASRRIAPSGGRRTGELFF.

This clone was detected only once. The chain has TRBV10-3 and TRBJ2-1; 8 bases map to TRBD2. V dropped 8 bases and J dropped 2; count of bases not matched to a gene: 8. Germline-derived CDR1 and CDR2 are ENHRY and SYGVKD. The CDR3 is made up of 15 amino acids. DNA for the CDR3: TGTGCCATCTCCCGCTCGGGGGGGCCCTACAATGAGCAGTTCTTC. Residues: CAISRSGGPYNEQFF.

The chain combines TRBV7-9 with TRBJ2-1, with D perhaps TRBD1 (5 bases). Per germline, CDR1 SEHNR and CDR2 FQNEAQ (reference sequence). Between the trimmed V and J ends, which lost 8 bases and 8 bases, there was a span of 7 bases. This CDR3 is built from 10 residues. The CDR3 sequence: CASLGHEQFF. CDR3 nucleotide sequence: TGTGCCAGCCTGGGGCATGAGCAGTTCTTC.

The chain combines TRBV30 with TRBJ2-2; 10 bases line up with TRBD1. CDR1 GTSNPN and CDR2 SVGIG come from the germline V gene (reference sequence). Trimming cost V 7 bases and J 5 bases; bases outside gene matches: 13. CDR3 length equals 16 residues. Here the CDR3 reads CASGFIGTGVTGELFF. The CDR3, as DNA: TGTGCCTCCGGGTTTATCGGGACAGGGGTTACCGGGGAGCTGTTTTTT.

The gene calls are TRBV28 and TRBJ1-1, with TRBD1 as a possible D gene (6 bases). V lost 5 bases and J 1 base, leaving 17 bases between the germline ends. Germline V gene data show CDR1 as MDHEN and CDR2 as SYDVKM. The CDR3 extends over 16 amino acids. This CDR3 is CASSLRSGVWNTEAFF. In DNA, the CDR3 is TGTGCCAGCAGTCTACGGTCAGGGGTCTGGAACACTGAAGCTTTCTTT.